The subject of this entry is one T cell receptor beta chain. The antigen is unknown. With 6 bases removed from V and 9 bases from J, the gap between germline ends came to 12 bases. This CDR3 is 11 amino acids long. Per germline, CDR1 MNHNY and CDR2 SVGAGI (reference sequence). Clones were read by immunoSEQ multiplex PCR, and TCRdb kept only the in-frame ones, dropping some. The sample gives some 110,000 clones, roughly 80% of which show up once; less than 5.5% is in the top ten. These data are taken from a study of PD-1 blockade in mismatch repair-deficient tumors. The overall study: Patients had around 11 mismatch repair-deficient cancer types, all previously treated and progressing.

Overall study findings and caveats: Tumor-resident clones, often absent from pretreatment blood, expanded after pembrolizumab and then contracted.

Every patient had mismatch repair deficiency by PCR or immunohistochemistry. A few pembrolizumab responders had their TCRs sequenced. This TCR came from an adult with mismatch repair-deficient cancer. The genes are TRBV6-6 and TRBJ2-7; D is undetermined. The source was peripheral blood, collected about 60 weeks after starting pembrolizumab. In DNA form, the CDR3 reads TGTGCCAGCAGGAACAATATTGGGCAGTACTTC. This codes for CASRNNIGQYF.